These 19 T cell receptor beta chains share one sample of origin, sequenced in a study of blood T cell repertoires in COVID-19 (dated by TCRdb to 2018 to 2021). The library was generated by the immunoSEQ multiplex PCR assay. TCRdb holds this immuneACCESS table with in-frame rearrangements only. Some clones are missing; in checked studies, unresolved V genes explain under half, and the rest has no known cause. The sample data list about 270,000 clones, and roughly 86% of these were observed just once. The top ten constitute roughly 8.5% of the sample. The specimen was peripheral blood. These receptors came from a man in his forties or fifties with active or convalescent COVID-19.

This sequence joins TRBV6-5 and TRBJ1-1; 7 nucleotides match TRBD1. The V and J ends lost 7 bases and 3 bases, in that order; junction bases with no gene match: 8. The V gene's germline CDR1 is MNHEY and CDR2 SVGAGI. The CDR3 is made up of 14 amino acids. CDR3 sequence (DNA): TGTGCCAGCATCTCAGGGGGTTTGGACACTGAAGCTTTCTTT. This gives the protein CASISGGLDTEAFF.

The chain carries TRBV18 and TRBJ1-3, with 9 bases fitting TRBD1. From germline, CDR1 is KGHSH and CDR2 LQKENI. The CDR3 length is 17 residues. The junction had 9 bases not matched to a gene; V was cut back by 3 bases and J by 3 bases. The CDR3 spells CASSPTPGTGSGNTIYF. CDR3 sequence (DNA): TGTGCCAGCTCACCTACACCCGGGACAGGGAGTGGAAACACCATATATTTT.

The CDR3 nucleotides read TGTGCCAGCAGCCCCGGGACAGGGTCAGCAACTAATGAAAAACTGTTTTTT. It encodes CASSPGTGSATNEKLFF. The V and J genes are TRBV7-6 and TRBJ1-4; 9 positions agree with TRBD1. The germline gives CDR1 SGHVS, CDR2 FNYEAQ. This CDR3 region has 17 residues. Trimming at V came to 5 bases and at J to 0 bases, leaving 7 bases not matched to a gene.

In its sample, this clone was seen a few times. The gene calls are TRBV2 and TRBJ1-1; D not resolved. The V gene lost 2 bases and the J gene lost 1 base, with 5 bases spanning the gap. The germline V gene has CDR1 SNHLY and CDR2 FYNNEI. The CDR3 runs 13 residues. This CDR3 reads CASSEISNTEAFF. CDR3 sequence (DNA): TGTGCCAGCAGTGAAATATCGAACACTGAAGCTTTCTTT.

This sequence joins TRBV11-2 and TRBJ1-2; D gene uncertain. Trimming removed 0 bases at V and 8 bases at J, with 16 bases between. Germline V CDR1 and CDR2: SGHAT, FQNNGV. The CDR3 spans 15 residues. The CDR3 DNA reads as TGTGCCAGCAGCTTAGATCCGGCAATCGCGGGAGGCTACACCTTC. It specifies CASSLDPAIAGGYTF.

The chain carries TRBV30 and TRBJ1-5; no clear D gene. The ends were cut back, 3 bases at V and 0 bases at J, with 6 bases in the middle. The germline V gene encodes CDR1 GTSNPN and CDR2 SVGIG (reference sequence). This CDR3 is 13 amino acids long. CDR3 in DNA: TGTGCCTGGAGCTTCTATAGCAATCAGCCCCAGCATTTT. This translates into CAWSFYSNQPQHF.

In its sample, this clone was seen a few times. The V gene is TRBV27, the J gene TRBJ1-1; the D gene is possibly TRBD1 (6 bases). Germline values: CDR1 MNHEY, CDR2 SMNVEV (reference sequence). This CDR3 spans 13 amino acids. Trimming removed 8 bases from V and 3 bases from J, with 13 bases in between. This chain's CDR3 is CASQPQGYTEAFF. Written as DNA, the CDR3 is TGTGCCAGCCAACCACAGGGCTACACTGAAGCTTTCTTT.

This rearrangement joins TRBV29-1 to TRBJ1-3; no reliable D call. CDR1 SQVTM and CDR2 ANQGSEA come from the germline V gene. V was cut by 7 bases and J by 4 bases, with 14 bases left in between. The CDR3 extends over 13 amino acids. The CDR3 loop reads CSAIWGAGNTIYF. The CDR3, as DNA: TGCAGCGCCATTTGGGGAGCAGGAAACACCATATATTTT.

V gene TRBV3-1 (or the pseudogene TRBV3-2) combines with J gene TRBJ2-7, with D hard to call. Trimming took off 0 bases at V and 3 bases at J, with 9 bases between the two ends. Germline V gene sequence: CDR1 LGHDT, CDR2 YNNKEL (reference sequence). The length of the CDR3 is 14 residues. CDR3 sequence (DNA): TGTGCCAGCAGCCAAGATAATGGCCGCTACGAGCAGTACTTC. Translated: CASSQDNGRYEQYF.

This chain links TRBV19 with TRBJ2-6, with 7 nucleotides matching TRBD2. J gave up 1 base and V 6 bases, and 12 bases lay outside the gene matches. The CDR3 contains 18 residues. Germline CDR1 LNHDA, CDR2 SQIVND (reference sequence). The DNA of the CDR3 is TGTGCCAGTAGCCTCGGGGAGGGCATTAATTCTGGGGCCAACGTCCTGACTTTC. Protein: CASSLGEGINSGANVLTF.

The chain has TRBV5-1 and TRBJ2-1, with 9 bases identical to TRBD1. Per the germline V gene, CDR1 is SGHRS and CDR2 is YFSETQ. There are 18 residues in the CDR3. V shed 5 bases and J 6 bases; nucleotides not matched to a gene: 18. In DNA, the CDR3 is TGCGCCAGCAGTTATTCAGGACTGACAGGGGGGACTACCAATGAGCAGTTCTTC. Amino acid sequence: CASSYSGLTGGTTNEQFF.

The chain carries TRBV12-5 and TRBJ1-6; D is unresolved. This CDR3 comprises 14 residues. V lost 1 base, J lost 6 bases, and 7 bases lay in between. CDR1 LGHNT and CDR2 FRNRAP come from the germline V gene. The CDR3 DNA follows: TGTGCTAGTGGTTTGGCAGGCTCTAATTCACCCCTCCACTTT. Its translation is CASGLAGSNSPLHF. The entire variable domain, with the rest obtained from reference TRBV12-5 and TRBJ1-6, is as follows: DARVTQTPRHKVTEMGQEVTMRCQPILGHNTVFWYRQTMMQGLELLAYFRNRAPLDDSGMPKDRFSAEMPDATLATLKIQPSEPRDSAVYFCASGLAGSNSPLHFGNGTRLTVT.

The rearrangement links TRBV7-9 to TRBJ1-2; 8 bases are shared with TRBD1. This CDR3 region has 13 residues. V lost 6 bases, J lost 6 bases, and 6 bases stayed unmatched. CDR1 is SEHNR and CDR2 is FQNEAQ in the germline V gene (reference sequence). The CDR3 loop is CASRPQGAHGYTF. CDR3 DNA sequence: TGTGCCAGCAGGCCCCAGGGGGCACATGGCTACACCTTC.

This chain links TRBV7-9 with TRBJ2-6; D not resolved. Per germline, CDR1 SEHNR and CDR2 FQNEAQ (reference sequence). The CDR3 contains 17 residues. The V end was cut by 1 base, the J end by 0 bases, with 10 bases between. CDR3 residues: CASSLGVRSSGANVLTF. CDR3 nucleotide sequence: TGTGCCAGCAGCTTAGGTGTACGTAGCTCTGGGGCCAACGTCCTGACTTTC.

This clone has only one observation. V gene TRBV19 combines with J gene TRBJ2-5; D is undetermined. CDR1 and CDR2 from the germline V gene are LNHDA and SQIVND (reference sequence). V was shortened by 5 bases and J by 8 bases, with 15 bases between the two germline ends. CDR3 length equals 13 residues. In DNA form, the CDR3 reads TGTGCCAGTAGTCCCGGCAGGAAGGTTACCCAGTACTTC. Protein sequence: CASSPGRKVTQYF. Supplemented by reference TRBV19 and TRBJ2-5, the full variable domain reads DGGITQSPKYLFRKEGQNVTLSCEQNLNHDAMYWYRQDPGQGLRLIYYSQIVNDFQKGDIAEGYSVSREKKESFPLTVTSAQKNPTAFYLCASSPGRKVTQYFGPGTRLLVL.

The chain carries TRBV2 and TRBJ1-5, with D possibly matching TRBD1 (5 bases). CDR1 and CDR2 from the germline V gene are SNHLY and FYNNEI. Trimming cost V 5 bases and J 11 bases, with 19 bases left between them. The CDR3 extends over 14 amino acids. CDR3 protein: CASSTGQPWGAQHF. In DNA, the CDR3 is TGTGCCAGCAGTACCGGACAACCGTGGGGTGCCCAGCATTTT.

J is TRBJ2-5 and V is TRBV6-5, with 8 bases that match TRBD1. The CDR3 contains 15 residues. Germline V CDR1 and CDR2: MNHEY, SVGAGI. Trimming removed 4 bases from V and 2 bases from J; junction bases left unmatched: 6. CDR3 DNA: TGTGCCAGCAGTTCAGGGGGCGCGGGTCAAGAGACCCAGTACTTC. It is translated as CASSSGGAGQETQYF.

The chain couples TRBV11-2 to TRBJ2-2; D might be TRBD1 (5 bases). Germline CDR1 reads SGHAT; CDR2 reads FQNNGV. This CDR3 region has 15 residues. V shed 4 bases and J shed 7 bases, with 16 bases lying between them. CDR3 nucleotides: TGTGCCAGCAGCTCCCAGCGACAGACGGGCGGGGAGCTGTTTTTT. This gives the protein CASSSQRQTGGELFF.

V is TRBV28 and J is TRBJ1-3, with D maybe TRBD1 (5 bases). Between the trimmed V and J ends, which lost 5 bases and 7 bases, there was a span of 27 bases. Germline V gene sequence: CDR1 MDHEN, CDR2 SYDVKM. The CDR3 runs 18 residues. CDR3 protein: CASSPNILEGERKNTIYF. DNA for the CDR3: TGTGCCAGCAGTCCCAATATCCTCGAAGGGGAACGTAAGAACACCATATATTTT.